These 11 T cell receptor beta chains originate from one sample sequenced in a study of T cell changes during pregnancy in multiple sclerosis. Repertoires were generated with immunoSEQ multiplex PCR, while TCRdb's copy carries only in-frame clones and drops some. The sample contains just under 65,000 clones, around 93% of which appear only once. Material: CD8+ T cells from peripheral blood mononuclear cells, obtained in the second trimester of pregnancy. The receptors were gathered from a female donor with multiple sclerosis, enrolled in a pregnancy study.

The gene calls are TRBV30 and TRBJ2-3; TRBD1 is a possible D gene (5 bases). CDR3 length: 15 residues. Trimming took off 3 bases at V and 1 base at J, with 14 bases between the two ends. Germline assignment: CDR1 GTSNPN and CDR2 SVGIG (reference sequence). CDR3 residues: CAWRKGWGGTDTQYF. CDR3 bases: TGTGCCTGGAGGAAGGGGTGGGGTGGCACAGATACGCAGTATTTT.

CDR3 DNA: TGCGCCAGCAGCCAAGGATGGGGTCAGGGGGGCGAGCAGTACTTC. Its translation is CASSQGWGQGGEQYF. This chain links TRBV4-3 with TRBJ2-7; TRBD1 might be the D (7 bases). The germline V gene encodes CDR1 LGHNA and CDR2 YSLEER. The CDR3 is made up of 15 amino acids. V was trimmed by 1 base and J by 6 bases, leaving 16 bases between them.

The chain joins TRBV7-8 to TRBJ2-3; D unclear. Looked up from germline, CDR1 is SGHVS and CDR2 is FQNEAQ. The CDR3 is 14 residues long. V dropped 1 base and J dropped 5 bases, with 10 bases sitting between them. The CDR3 is CASSLDNSLDTQYF. In DNA, the CDR3 is TGTGCCAGCAGCTTAGACAATTCTCTAGATACGCAGTATTTT. The full variable domain, rest sourced from reference TRBV7-8 and TRBJ2-3, is GAGVSQSPRYKVAKRGQDVALRCDPISGHVSLFWYQQALGQGPEFLTYFQNEAQLDKSGLPSDRFFAERPEGSVSTLKIQRTQQEDSAVYLCASSLDNSLDTQYFGPGTRLTVL.

This clone has a single count. The chain employs TRBV4-3 and TRBJ1-1; D unresolved. With 0 bases removed from V and 4 bases from J, the gap between germline ends came to 15 bases. Germline assignment: CDR1 LGHNA and CDR2 YSLEER. The CDR3 length is 16 residues. The CDR3 nucleotides read TGCGCCAGCAGCCAAGATGGCACCCAATTTTTCACTGAAGCTTTCTTT. Encoded protein: CASSQDGTQFFTEAFF.

The J gene is TRBJ2-1, the V gene TRBV7-3; D is perhaps TRBD1 (7 bases). The V end lost 4 bases, the J end lost 5 bases, and 15 bases lay between the germline ends. CDR1 and CDR2 from the germline V gene are SGHTA and FQGTGA. This CDR3 has 15 amino acids. The CDR3 DNA is TGTGCCAGCAGCTCCTGGACAGGCGGGGACAATGAGCAGTTCTTC. Translated, it gives CASSSWTGGDNEQFF.

This chain connects TRBV19 to TRBJ2-5; D possibly corresponds to TRBD2 (5 bases). Deletions cut 5 bases from V and 4 bases from J, with 20 bases between. The length of the CDR3 is 16 residues. The germline V gene has CDR1 LNHDA and CDR2 SQIVND (reference sequence). In nucleotides, the CDR3 is TGTGCCAGTAGTTGGGGTCCGACACGGGAACGAGAGACCCAGTACTTC. Its protein product is CASSWGPTRERETQYF.

This rearrangement joins TRBV9 to TRBJ2-3, with D tentatively TRBD2 (5 bases). The germline V gene encodes CDR1 SGDLS and CDR2 YYNGEE. V was clipped by 4 bases and J by 4 bases, with 7 bases between them. This CDR3 has 12 amino acids. The CDR3 protein is CASSLGADTQYF. The CDR3 nucleotides are TGTGCCAGCAGCTTGGGAGCAGATACGCAGTATTTT. Filled out from reference TRBV9 and TRBJ2-3, the complete variable domain reads DSGVTQTPKHLITATGQRVTLRCSPRSGDLSVYWYQQSLDQGLQFLIQYYNGEERAKGNILERFSAQQFPDLHSELNLSSLELGDSALYFCASSLGADTQYFGPGTRLTVL.

The DNA for the CDR3 is TGTGCCCAAACTCTTAACAGTTCGGACACCGGGGAGCTGTTTTTT. It translates to CAQTLNSSDTGELFF. The chain uses TRBV25-1 and TRBJ2-2; D not certain. The CDR3 extends over 15 amino acids. CDR1 and CDR2 from the germline V gene are MGHDK and SYGVNS. The V gene lost 11 bases and the J gene lost 3 bases, with 19 bases spanning the gap.

The rearrangement uses TRBV6-5 and TRBJ2-7, with D perhaps TRBD1 (6 bases). CDR1 MNHEY and CDR2 SVGAGI come from the germline V gene. The CDR3 contains 14 residues. V was clipped by 2 bases and J by 1 base, with 9 bases between them. CDR3 protein: CASSYLQGSYEQYF. CDR3 coding DNA: TGTGCCAGCAGTTACCTGCAGGGGTCCTACGAGCAGTACTTC.

The gene calls are TRBV11-2 and TRBJ2-7; TRBD2 agrees at 8 bases. Germline V gives CDR1 SGHAT, CDR2 FQNNGV. Trimming at V came to 2 bases and at J to 2 bases, leaving 8 bases not matched to a gene. CDR3 length: 16 residues. This chain's CDR3 is CASSLTPSGGAYEQYF. In DNA, the CDR3 is TGTGCCAGCAGCTTAACCCCCTCGGGGGGGGCCTACGAGCAGTACTTC.

The chain is built from TRBV5-1 and TRBJ2-7, with TRBD2 as a possible D gene (6 bases). V lost 3 bases, J lost 3 bases, and 16 bases lay in between. This CDR3 is built from 15 residues. CDR1 is SGHRS and CDR2 is YFSETQ in the germline V gene. Here the CDR3 reads CASSSKPLAIYEQYF. In nucleotides, the CDR3 is TGCGCCAGCAGCTCCAAGCCCCTAGCGATCTACGAGCAGTACTTC.